This T cell receptor (beta chain) appears in the sequencing data of a study of blood T cell repertoires in COVID-19. Overall study context: COVID-19 samples, acute and convalescent, were from the United States, Italy and Spain.

Authors' methods: Cell counts per sample came from amplifying reference gene primers. TCRdb keeps only in-frame clones here, not all; method: immunoSEQ multiplex PCR. V and J calls and clone size follow that table, whereas D and trimming were derived from the DNA. The data show about 58,000 clones, around 76% seen once. With V trimmed by 4 bases and J by 2 bases, 4 bases remained unmatched. This CDR3 has 14 residues. CDR1 and CDR2 (germline): SGHTA, FQGNSA. The V call is TRBV7-2, the J call TRBJ1-1; 7 positions match TRBD1. The clonotype originates from a human donor in a cohort sampled during active COVID-19. Specimen: peripheral blood. This chain's CDR3 is CASSSQGSNTEAFF. The CDR3 region has the DNA TGTGCCAGCAGCTCACAGGGGTCAAACACTGAAGCTTTCTTT.